Detailed here is one T cell receptor beta chain. The entry originates in a study of control samples from healthy donors and cancer patients. The CDR3 contains 14 residues. Germline values: CDR1 SQVTM, CDR2 ANQGSEA. Trimming removed 7 bases from V and 7 bases from J, with 22 bases in between. Produced via immunoSEQ multiplex PCR; TCRdb's table is partial and in-frame only. This repertoire shows about 170,000 clones, 70% to 90% found once; its top ten account for approximately 12%. The chain has TRBV29-1 and TRBJ1-2; D gene unclear. This clonotype originated in a man aged 30 to 45 in good health. Sequenced: blood. CDR3 protein: CSATSGPIVLGYTF. Written as DNA, the CDR3 is TGCAGCGCTACCTCCGGCCCAATTGTTCTTGGCTACACCTTC.